The 15 T cell receptor beta chains presented below share a single source sample, sequenced in a study of shared clonotypes between healthy human individuals. TCRdb's table, derived via immunoSEQ multiplex PCR, lists solely in-frame clones and lacks some. The sample holds around 2,000,000 clones, about 92% seen once. Naive CD8 cells comprised CD45RO-negative, CCR7-positively selected cells, excluding terminally differentiated effector memory CD45RA+ cells. The sample taken for sequencing was naive CD8+ T cells from PBMCs. The receptors stem from a man between 18 and 29 years old in good health. Some clones in this sample may be carry-over from other donors' samples.

In DNA, the CDR3 is TGTGCCAGCAGTCATGACCCCGCTAGCGAGAATCTAGAGACCCAGTACTTC. This translates into CASSHDPASENLETQYF. The V and J genes are TRBV27 and TRBJ2-5; possible D gene TRBD2, 6 bases. Per germline, CDR1 MNHEY and CDR2 SMNVEV (reference sequence). This CDR3 region has 17 residues. V lost 5 bases, J lost 4 bases, and 23 bases lay in between.

The rearrangement uses TRBV29-1 and TRBJ2-7; D tentatively reads TRBD1 or TRBD2 (5 bases each). The CDR3 runs to 13 residues. The germline V gene encodes CDR1 SQVTM and CDR2 ANQGSEA. The V gene lost 5 bases and the J gene lost 2 bases, with 13 bases spanning the gap. CDR3 DNA: TGCAGCGTTTCCGGGACGGACCCCTACGAGCAGTACTTC. This gives the protein CSVSGTDPYEQYF.

The chain carries TRBV5-1 and TRBJ2-4, with D unclear. This CDR3 comprises 11 residues. Trimming took off 3 bases at V and 6 bases at J, with 4 bases between the two ends. Per germline, CDR1 SGHRS and CDR2 YFSETQ. The CDR3: CASSYSNIQYF. CDR3 nucleotide sequence: TGCGCCAGCAGCTATTCAAACATTCAGTACTTC.

This clone was recorded only once. Other DNA sequences from this sample encode an identical CDR3 as well. The gene calls are TRBV28 and TRBJ2-7, with TRBD1 identical over 8 bases. CDR1 is MDHEN, CDR2 SYDVKM, per germline. V gave up 6 bases and J gave up 6 bases; unmatched junction bases: 10. The CDR3 length is 14 residues. CDR3 in DNA: TGTGCCAGCAGCTCCGGGACAGGAGTAGGCGAGCAGTACTTC. Protein product: CASSSGTGVGEQYF.

The chain carries TRBV7-8 and TRBJ2-7; 9 nucleotides align to TRBD1. This CDR3 is 17 amino acids long. In germline, CDR1 is SGHVS, CDR2 FQNEAQ. With 5 bases clipped from V and 5 bases from J, the junction kept 16 bases outside the gene matches. The CDR3 sequence is CASSPPPGTGLSDEQYF. CDR3 bases: TGTGCCAGCAGCCCCCCTCCCGGGACAGGGCTTTCCGACGAGCAGTACTTC.

This clone was seen more than once but under ten times. The chain joins TRBV30 to TRBJ1-1; the D gene is possibly TRBD1 (6 bases). This CDR3 region has 19 residues. V lost 2 bases and J lost 2, with 27 bases in between. CDR1 and CDR2 (germline): GTSNPN, SVGIG (reference sequence). The CDR3 spells CAWSLAIVPGTHLNTEAFF. CDR3 DNA sequence: TGTGCCTGGAGTCTCGCCATCGTCCCGGGGACACACCTAAACACTGAAGCTTTCTTT. Variable domain in full (rest from reference TRBV30 and TRBJ1-1): SQTIHQWPATLVQPVGSPLSLECTVEGTSNPNLYWYRQAAGRGLQLLFYSVGIGQISSEVPQNLSASRPQDRQFILSSKKLLLSDSGFYLCAWSLAIVPGTHLNTEAFFGQGTRLTVV.

The chain has TRBV9 and TRBJ2-1, with no clear D. Trimming took 3 bases from V and 8 from J, leaving 6 bases between them. The CDR3 extends over 11 amino acids. Germline CDR1 reads SGDLS; CDR2 reads YYNGEE. The chain's CDR3 is CASSAQDEQFF. The CDR3 coding sequence is TGTGCCAGCAGCGCCCAGGATGAGCAGTTCTTC. Filled out from reference TRBV9 and TRBJ2-1, the complete variable domain reads DSGVTQTPKHLITATGQRVTLRCSPRSGDLSVYWYQQSLDQGLQFLIQYYNGEERAKGNILERFSAQQFPDLHSELNLSSLELGDSALYFCASSAQDEQFFGPGTRLTVL.

The sample holds one count of this clone. The chain couples TRBV6-1 to TRBJ2-7, with 9 bases aligning to TRBD1. This CDR3 contains 14 residues. V was pared by 2 bases and J by 3 bases, with 2 bases of the junction left unmatched. Germline values: CDR1 MNHNS, CDR2 SASEGT. CDR3 region: CASSEPDRGYEQYF. In nucleotides, the CDR3 is TGTGCCAGCAGTGAACCGGACAGGGGCTACGAGCAGTACTTC.

The rearrangement links TRBV28 to TRBJ2-7; the match to TRBD1 covers 7 bases. There are 14 residues in the CDR3. The germline CDR1 and CDR2 sequences are MDHEN and SYDVKM. J gave up 7 bases and V 7 bases, and 13 bases lay outside the gene matches. The CDR3 coding sequence is TGTGCCAGCAAACTCCTGGTACAGGGGTTGGAGCAGTACTTC. Translated, it gives CASKLLVQGLEQYF.

A few counts support this clone. CDR3 protein: CASSLLKLGPNTEAFF. CDR3 coding DNA: TGCGCCAGCAGCTTGTTAAAGCTAGGCCCGAACACTGAAGCTTTCTTT. The chain recombines TRBV5-1 with TRBJ1-1; D uncertain. This CDR3 comprises 16 residues. Germline V lookup: CDR1 SGHRS, CDR2 YFSETQ. V lost 1 base, J lost 1 base, and 14 bases lay in between.

A word on this clone: Within the sample, other DNA sequences also encode this same CDR3. The chain links TRBV4-1 to TRBJ1-5; TRBD1 is a possible D gene (5 bases). Trimming cost V 1 base and J 2 bases, with 9 bases left between them. The CDR3 is 15 amino acids. CDR1 MGHRA and CDR2 YSYEKL come from the germline V gene. CDR3 coding DNA: TGCGCCAGCAGCCAAGGTCAGGGTGGCAATCAGCCCCAGCATTTT. Protein sequence: CASSQGQGGNQPQHF.

As concerns this clone: Other nucleotide sequences from this sample produce the same CDR3. CDR3 in DNA: TGCAGCGTTGTGGGGACTTCCTACGAGCAGTACTTC. Translating it yields CSVVGTSYEQYF. The chain carries TRBV29-1 and TRBJ2-7, with TRBD2 as a possible D gene (6 bases). This CDR3 region has 12 residues. Per the germline V gene, CDR1 is SQVTM and CDR2 is ANQGSEA. With 4 bases removed from V and 1 base from J, the gap between germline ends came to 8 bases.

With respect to this clone: Other nucleotide sequences in the sample specify the same CDR3. This chain uses TRBV27 with TRBJ2-3; D is uncertain. CDR3 length: 14 amino acids. The germline V gene encodes CDR1 MNHEY and CDR2 SMNVEV (reference sequence). Between the trimmed V and J ends, which lost 2 bases and 1 base, there was a span of 7 bases. CDR3: CASSLSPRTDTQYF. The CDR3 nucleotides read TGTGCCAGCAGTTTAAGTCCTCGCACAGATACGCAGTATTTT.

V is TRBV29-1 and J is TRBJ1-2; a possible D gene is TRBD1 (6 bases). The germline V gene encodes CDR1 SQVTM and CDR2 ANQGSEA. V gave up 7 bases and J gave up 7 bases, with 13 bases separating them. The CDR3 is 11 residues long. The CDR3 reads CSARGGLGYTF. Written as DNA, the CDR3 is TGCAGCGCCCGTGGGGGGCTTGGCTACACCTTC.

This clone has a handful of counts. This chain links TRBV6-5 with TRBJ1-1; D not certain. Germline lookup yields CDR1 MNHEY and CDR2 SVGAGI. The germline V and J ends were trimmed by 0 bases and 4 bases, with 9 bases remaining between them. This CDR3 contains 14 residues. The CDR3 bases are TGTGCCAGCAGTTACTCGAGCCCCACCACTGAAGCTTTCTTT. Encoded protein: CASSYSSPTTEAFF.